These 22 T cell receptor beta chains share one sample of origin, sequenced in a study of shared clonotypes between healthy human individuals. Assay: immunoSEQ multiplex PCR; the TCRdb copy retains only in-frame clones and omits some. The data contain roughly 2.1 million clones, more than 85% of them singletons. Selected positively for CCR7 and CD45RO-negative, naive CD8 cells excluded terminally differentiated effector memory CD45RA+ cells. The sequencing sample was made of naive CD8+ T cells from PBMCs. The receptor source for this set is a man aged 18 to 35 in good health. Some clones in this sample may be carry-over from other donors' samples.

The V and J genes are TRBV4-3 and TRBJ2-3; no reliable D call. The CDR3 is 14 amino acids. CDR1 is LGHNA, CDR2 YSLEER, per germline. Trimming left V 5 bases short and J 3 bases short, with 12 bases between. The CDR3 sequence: CASSSRSATDTQYF. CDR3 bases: TGCGCCAGCAGCTCGCGGTCCGCAACAGATACGCAGTATTTT.

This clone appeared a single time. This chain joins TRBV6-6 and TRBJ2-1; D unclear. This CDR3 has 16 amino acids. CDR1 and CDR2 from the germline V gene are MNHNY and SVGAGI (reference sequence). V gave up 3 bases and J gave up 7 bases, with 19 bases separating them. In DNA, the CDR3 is TGTGCCAGCAGTTATGCGATCCGGGTCCCTTATAATGAGCAGTTCTTC. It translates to CASSYAIRVPYNEQFF.

Here the CDR3 reads CATSRDKTVAGETQYF. CDR3 sequence (DNA): TGTGCCACCAGCAGAGACAAAACCGTAGCGGGAGAGACCCAGTACTTC. The V and J genes are TRBV15 and TRBJ2-5; 7 positions match TRBD2. Germline CDR1 is LNHNV and CDR2 is YYDKDF (reference sequence). V shed 0 bases, J shed 4 bases, and the junction held 8 bases outside the gene matches. The CDR3 is 16 amino acids.

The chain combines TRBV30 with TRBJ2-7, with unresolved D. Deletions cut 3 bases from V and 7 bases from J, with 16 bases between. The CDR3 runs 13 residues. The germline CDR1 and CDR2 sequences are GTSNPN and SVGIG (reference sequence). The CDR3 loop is CAWSYQPVGEQYF. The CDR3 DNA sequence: TGTGCCTGGAGCTATCAGCCCGTGGGGGAGCAGTACTTC.

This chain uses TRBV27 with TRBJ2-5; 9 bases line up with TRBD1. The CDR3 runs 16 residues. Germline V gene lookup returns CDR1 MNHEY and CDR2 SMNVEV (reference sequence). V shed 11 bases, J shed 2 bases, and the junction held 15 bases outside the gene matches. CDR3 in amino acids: CARYEDRGRTQETQYF. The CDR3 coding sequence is TGTGCCCGATACGAGGACAGGGGACGTACGCAAGAGACCCAGTACTTC.

The CDR3 bases are TGCGCCAGCAGTGAGTGTGAGCGGGAGCCCCAAGAGACCCAGTACTTC. Its translation is CASSECEREPQETQYF. The V call is TRBV10-1, the J call TRBJ2-5; 8 nucleotides align to TRBD2. J gave up 1 base and V 1 base, and 5 bases lay outside the gene matches. This CDR3 has 16 amino acids. The germline V gene encodes CDR1 WNHNN and CDR2 SYGVQD (reference sequence).

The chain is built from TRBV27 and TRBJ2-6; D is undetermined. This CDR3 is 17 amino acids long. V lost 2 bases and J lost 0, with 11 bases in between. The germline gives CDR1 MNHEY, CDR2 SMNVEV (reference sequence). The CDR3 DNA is TGTGCCAGCAGTTTAAGAGGTGCGAGCTCTGGGGCCAACGTCCTGACTTTC. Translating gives CASSLRGASSGANVLTF.

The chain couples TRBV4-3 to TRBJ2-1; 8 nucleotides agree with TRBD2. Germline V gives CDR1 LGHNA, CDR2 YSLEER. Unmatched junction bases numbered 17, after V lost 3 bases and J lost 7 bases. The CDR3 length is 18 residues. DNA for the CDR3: TGCGCCAGCAGCCAGGGCTCCCCCCGGGAGGGGGACGGGAATGAGCAGTTCTTC. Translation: CASSQGSPREGDGNEQFF.

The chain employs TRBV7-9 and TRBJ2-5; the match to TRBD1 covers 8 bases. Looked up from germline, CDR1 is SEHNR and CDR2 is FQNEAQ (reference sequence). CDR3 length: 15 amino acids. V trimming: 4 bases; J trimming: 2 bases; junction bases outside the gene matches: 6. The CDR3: CASSSADREQETQYF. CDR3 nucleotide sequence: TGTGCCAGCAGCTCGGCGGACAGGGAGCAAGAGACCCAGTACTTC.

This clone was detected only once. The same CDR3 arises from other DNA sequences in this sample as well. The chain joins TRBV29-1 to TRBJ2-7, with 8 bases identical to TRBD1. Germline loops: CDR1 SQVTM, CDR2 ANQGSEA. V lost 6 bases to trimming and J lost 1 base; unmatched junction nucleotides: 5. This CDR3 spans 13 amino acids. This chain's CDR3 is CSVATGVSYEQYF. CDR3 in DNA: TGCAGCGTGGCGACAGGGGTATCCTACGAGCAGTACTTC.

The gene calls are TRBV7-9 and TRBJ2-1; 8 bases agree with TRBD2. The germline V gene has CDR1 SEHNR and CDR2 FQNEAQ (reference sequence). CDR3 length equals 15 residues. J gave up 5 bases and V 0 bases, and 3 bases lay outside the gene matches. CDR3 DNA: TGTGCCAGCAGCTTAGCGGGCGGGAGGAACAATGAGCAGTTCTTC. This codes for CASSLAGGRNNEQFF.

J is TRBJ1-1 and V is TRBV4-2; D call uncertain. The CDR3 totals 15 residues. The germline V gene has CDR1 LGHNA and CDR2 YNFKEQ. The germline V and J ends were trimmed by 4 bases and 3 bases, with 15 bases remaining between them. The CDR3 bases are TGTGCCAGCAGCCCCGGCCCCGCCTGGGACACTGAAGCTTTCTTT. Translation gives CASSPGPAWDTEAFF.

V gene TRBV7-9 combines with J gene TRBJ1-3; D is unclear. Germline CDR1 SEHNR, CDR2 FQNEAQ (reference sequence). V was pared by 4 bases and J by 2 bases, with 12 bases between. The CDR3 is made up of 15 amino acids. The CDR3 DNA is TGTGCCAGCAGCTCGCCCGAGGTCGCTGGAAACACCATATATTTT. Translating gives CASSSPEVAGNTIYF. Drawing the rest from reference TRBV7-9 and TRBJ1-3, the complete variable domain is DTGVSQNPRHKITKRGQNVTFRCDPISEHNRLYWYRQTLGQGPEFLTYFQNEAQLEKSRLLSDRFSAERPKGSFSTLEIQRTEQGDSAMYLCASSSPEVAGNTIYFGEGSWLTVV.

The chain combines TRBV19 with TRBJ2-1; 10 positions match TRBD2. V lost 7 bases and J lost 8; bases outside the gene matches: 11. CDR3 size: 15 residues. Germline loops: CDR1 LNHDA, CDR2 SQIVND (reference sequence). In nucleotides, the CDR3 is TGTGCCAGTAACCCATCTAGCGGGAGAGGGGATGAGCAGTTCTTC. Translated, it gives CASNPSSGRGDEQFF.

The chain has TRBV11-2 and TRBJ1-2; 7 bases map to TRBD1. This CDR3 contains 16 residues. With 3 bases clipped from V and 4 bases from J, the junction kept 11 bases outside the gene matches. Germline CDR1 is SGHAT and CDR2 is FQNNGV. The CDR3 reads CASSLLRRGGGYGYTF. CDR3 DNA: TGTGCCAGCAGCTTGCTTCGGCGAGGGGGCGGCTATGGCTACACCTTC.

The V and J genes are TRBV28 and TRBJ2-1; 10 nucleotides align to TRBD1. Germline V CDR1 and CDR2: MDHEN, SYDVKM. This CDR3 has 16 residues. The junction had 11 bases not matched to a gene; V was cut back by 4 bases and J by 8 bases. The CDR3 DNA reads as TGTGCCAGCAGTTCCCTGGACAGGGGGGCCAATTATGAGCAGTTCTTC. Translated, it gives CASSSLDRGANYEQFF. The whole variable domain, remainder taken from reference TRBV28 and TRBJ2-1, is DVKVTQSSRYLVKRTGEKVFLECVQDMDHENMFWYRQDPGLGLRLIYFSYDVKMKEKGDIPEGYSVSREKKERFSLILESASTNQTSMYLCASSSLDRGANYEQFFGPGTRLTVL.

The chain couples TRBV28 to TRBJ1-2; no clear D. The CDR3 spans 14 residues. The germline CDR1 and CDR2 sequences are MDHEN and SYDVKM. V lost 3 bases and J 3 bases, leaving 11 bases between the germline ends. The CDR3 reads CASSFLFGDYGYTF. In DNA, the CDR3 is TGTGCCAGCAGTTTCTTGTTTGGGGACTATGGCTACACCTTC.

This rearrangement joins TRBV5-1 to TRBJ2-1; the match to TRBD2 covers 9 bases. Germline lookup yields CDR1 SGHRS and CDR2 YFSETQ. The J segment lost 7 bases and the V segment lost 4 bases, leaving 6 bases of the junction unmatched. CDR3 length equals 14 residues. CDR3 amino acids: CASSRSGSLNEQFF. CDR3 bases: TGCGCCAGCAGCCGTAGCGGGAGTTTAAATGAGCAGTTCTTC.

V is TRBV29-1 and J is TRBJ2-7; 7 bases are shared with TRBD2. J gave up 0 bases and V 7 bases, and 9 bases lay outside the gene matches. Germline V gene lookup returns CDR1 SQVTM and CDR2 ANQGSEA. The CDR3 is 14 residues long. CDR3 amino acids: CSALPGGISYEQYF. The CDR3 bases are TGCAGCGCCCTGCCCGGGGGGATCTCCTACGAGCAGTACTTC.

The CDR3 protein is CASSLRGAAPTDTQYF. The DNA for the CDR3 is TGCGCCAGCAGCTTGCGGGGAGCCGCACCCACAGATACGCAGTATTTT. The chain recombines TRBV5-1 with TRBJ2-3, with D possibly matching TRBD2 (5 bases). Deletions cut 1 base from V and 2 bases from J, with 14 bases between. The CDR3 contains 16 residues. CDR1 is SGHRS, CDR2 YFSETQ, per germline. Combining the CDR3 with reference TRBV5-1 and TRBJ2-3 gives the whole variable domain KAGVTQTPRYLIKTRGQQVTLSCSPISGHRSVSWYQQTPGQGLQFLFEYFSETQRNKGNFPGRFSGRQFSNSRSEMNVSTLELGDSALYLCASSLRGAAPTDTQYFGPGTRLTVL.

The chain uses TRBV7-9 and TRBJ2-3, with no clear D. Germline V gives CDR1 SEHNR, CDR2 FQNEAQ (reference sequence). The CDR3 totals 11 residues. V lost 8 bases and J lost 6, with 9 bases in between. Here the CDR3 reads CASFVEDTQYF. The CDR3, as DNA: TGTGCCAGCTTCGTAGAGGATACGCAGTATTTT.

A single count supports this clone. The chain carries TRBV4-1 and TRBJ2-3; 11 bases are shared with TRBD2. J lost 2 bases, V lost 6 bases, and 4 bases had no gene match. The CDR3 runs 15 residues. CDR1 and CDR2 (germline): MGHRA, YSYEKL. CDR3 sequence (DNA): TGCGCCAGCAGGCCACTAGCGGGGGACACAGATACGCAGTATTTT. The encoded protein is CASRPLAGDTDTQYF.